This T cell receptor (beta chain) was captured in a study of cytomegalovirus exposure and HLA in healthy donors. General study results and limits: Reports described diagnosis of cytomegalovirus status by the classifier as highly specific and sensitive. Later on, an analysis found that several of the most significant clusters appeared to be linked to common viral pathogens, which included parvovirus B19. Available immune exposure information covered CMV serostatus only. Across donors, most TCRs were seen rarely, yet some public ones were widespread.

This clone showed up just once. Its antigen is as yet unknown. This CDR3 contains 14 residues. Trimming removed 4 bases from V and 2 bases from J; junction bases left unmatched: 5. Germline V lookup: CDR1 GTSNPN, CDR2 SVGIG (reference sequence). PCR involved 60 Vbeta and 13 Jbeta primers. Data came from immunoSEQ multiplex PCR; TCRdb stores just in-frame clones and leaves some out. There are more than 80,000 clones in the sample; about 81% occur only once, and around 4.3% lies in the top ten. The rearrangement uses TRBV30 and TRBJ1-2; 9 bases line up with TRBD1. The origin of this receptor is a man in his sixties in good health and CMV-seronegative. Sequencing was performed on PBMCs. The CDR3 coding sequence is TGTGCCTGGAACCCGGACAGGGGAAACTATGGCTACACCTTC. Translating gives CAWNPDRGNYGYTF.